The clone carrying this T cell receptor (beta chain) was counted a few times. The record originates from a study of blood T cells in healthy people across ages. Each donor's blood draw was approximately 10 milliliters of peripheral blood. J lost 6 bases, V lost 7 bases, and 8 bases had no gene match. The CDR3 totals 15 residues. The use of a sample-barcoded 5' primer and a J-beta primer mix characterized a second PCR of about 7 to 12 cycles. Via MiXCR, TCRdb re-called the 5' RACE reads, giving one row per CDR3 protein. The data contain more than 650,000 distinct CDR3 sequences, about a fifth of them singletons.

The specimen sequenced was blood. This sequence originates from a man aged 65-85 years in good health. The rearrangement links TRBV12-3 or TRBV12-4 to TRBJ2-3; TRBD2 aligns across 12 bases. The chain's CDR3 is CASTPLAGGFDTQYF. CDR3 nucleotide sequence: TGTGCCAGCACACCTCTAGCGGGAGGGTTTGATACGCAGTATTTT.